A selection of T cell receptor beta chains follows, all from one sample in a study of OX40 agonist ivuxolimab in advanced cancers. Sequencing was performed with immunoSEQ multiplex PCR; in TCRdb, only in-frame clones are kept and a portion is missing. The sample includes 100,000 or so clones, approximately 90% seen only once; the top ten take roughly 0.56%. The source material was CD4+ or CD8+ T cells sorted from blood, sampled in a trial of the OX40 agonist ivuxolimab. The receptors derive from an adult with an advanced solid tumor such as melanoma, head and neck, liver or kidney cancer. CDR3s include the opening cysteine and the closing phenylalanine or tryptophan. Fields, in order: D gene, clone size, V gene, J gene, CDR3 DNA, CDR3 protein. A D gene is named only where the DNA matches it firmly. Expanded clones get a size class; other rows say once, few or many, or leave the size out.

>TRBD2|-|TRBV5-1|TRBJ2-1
TGCGCCAGCAGCTTGGTGTCTTCGGCGGGAGCCCTTTCCAATGAGCAGTTCTTC
CASSLVSSAGALSNEQFF
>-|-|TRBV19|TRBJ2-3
TGTGCCAGTAGTAGGAAGGACGGTCAAGGCACAGATACGCAGTATTTT
CASSRKDGQGTDTQYF
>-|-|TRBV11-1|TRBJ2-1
TGTGCCAGCAGCTTCATGGTCTTGGACAGAATGTTCTTC
CASSFMVLDRMFF
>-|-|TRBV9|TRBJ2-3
TGTGCCAGCAGCGTGGACGGAAGCACAGATACGCAGTATTTT
CASSVDGSTDTQYF
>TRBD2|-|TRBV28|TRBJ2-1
TGTGCCAGCAGCGTAGCGGGAGGGTCGTCCTACAATGAGCAGTTCTTC
CASSVAGGSSYNEQFF
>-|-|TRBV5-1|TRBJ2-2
TGCGCCAGCAGCTTGCCCCTTGTCAGGCCCGGGGAGCTGTTTTTT
CASSLPLVRPGELFF
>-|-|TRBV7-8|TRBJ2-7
TGTGCCAGCAGCTTAGCGGGACTGGGGATCTCCTACGAGCAGTACTTC
CASSLAGLGISYEQYF
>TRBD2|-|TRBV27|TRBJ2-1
TGTGCCAGCAGTAGAGCGGGGAGTTTGAGCAATGAGCAGTTCTTC
CASSRAGSLSNEQFF
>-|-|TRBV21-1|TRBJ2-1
TGTGCCAGAGGAGGACAGGGTTCCTACAATGAGCAGTTCTTC
CARGGQGSYNEQFF
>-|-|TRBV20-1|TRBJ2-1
TGCAGTGCTAGTTACAATGAGCAGTTCTTC
CSASYNEQFF
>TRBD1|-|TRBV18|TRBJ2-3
TGTGCCAGCTCACCATCCGACAGGGGCACAGATACGCAGTATTTT
CASSPSDRGTDTQYF
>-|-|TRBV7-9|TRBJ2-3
TGTGCCAGCAGCTTCAGGGATTTCTCCCCCTACTACGCCCAGTATTTT
CASSFRDFSPYYAQYF
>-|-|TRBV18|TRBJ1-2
TGTGCCAGCTCAGCCAGGGGTCTCTATGGCTACACCTTC
CASSARGLYGYTF
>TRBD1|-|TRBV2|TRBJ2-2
TGTGCCAGCAGAGGGGACAGGGGGGACCTCACCGGGGAGCTGTTTTTT
CASRGDRGDLTGELFF
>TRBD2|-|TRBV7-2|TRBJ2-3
TGTGCCAGCAGGGATCAGAGCGGGGTCAGCACAGATACGCAGTATTTT
CASRDQSGVSTDTQYF
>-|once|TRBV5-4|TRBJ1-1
TGTGCCAGCAGTTGGGGGGCTGGAGACACTGAAGCTTTCTTT
CASSWGAGDTEAFF
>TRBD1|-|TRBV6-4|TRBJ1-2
TGTGCCAGCAGTTTATCTATCGACACCGGGACAGGGGTCTATGGCTACACCTTC
CASSLSIDTGTGVYGYTF
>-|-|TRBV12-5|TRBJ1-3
TGTGCTAGTGGCGGACCGGGATTTGGAAACACCATATATTTT
CASGGPGFGNTIYF
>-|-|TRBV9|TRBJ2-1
TGTGCCAGCAGCCTCCATCCGAGCTCCTACAATGAGCAGTTCTTC
CASSLHPSSYNEQFF
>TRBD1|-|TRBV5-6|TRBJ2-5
TGTGCCAGCAGCCCGGGACAGGGAGAGACCCAGTACTTC
CASSPGQGETQYF
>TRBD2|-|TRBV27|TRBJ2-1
TGTGCCAGCAGTTTAATTTTGGGGACTAGCCAGTTCTTC
CASSLILGTSQFF
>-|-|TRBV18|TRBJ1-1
TGTGCCAGCTCACCGCCGGGACGGAAGACGAACACTGAAGCTTTCTTT
CASSPPGRKTNTEAFF
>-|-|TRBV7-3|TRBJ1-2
TGTGCCAGCAGCTTGGGGCCCTCCTATGGCTACACCTTC
CASSLGPSYGYTF
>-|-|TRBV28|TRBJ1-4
TGTGCCAGCACACAAGCTCGAAATGAAAAACTGTTTTTT
CASTQARNEKLFF
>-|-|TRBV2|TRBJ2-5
TGTGCCAGCAGTGATGGAGAGCAAGAGACCCAGTACTTC
CASSDGEQETQYF
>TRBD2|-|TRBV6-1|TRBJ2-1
TGTACCAGCAGCCCGGGACTAGCGGGATCTAATGAGCAGTTCTTC
CTSSPGLAGSNEQFF
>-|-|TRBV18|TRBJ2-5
TGTGCCAGCTCACCAGGACAGCAAGAGACCCAGTACTTC
CASSPGQQETQYF
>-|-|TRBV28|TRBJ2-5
TGTGCCAGCAGTTTACAGATTCTCTCGACCCAGTACTTC
CASSLQILSTQYF
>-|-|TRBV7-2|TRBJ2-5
TGTGCCAGCAGCTTAATCGCGGGAACGGGGGAGACCCAGTACTTC
CASSLIAGTGETQYF
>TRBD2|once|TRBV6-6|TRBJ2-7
TGTGCCAGCAGTTCACCCCTAGCGGTGGTTTACGAGCAGTACTTC
CASSSPLAVVYEQYF
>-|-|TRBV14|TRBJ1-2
TGTGCCAGCAGCCAAGAGTCGGGGTCACACTATGGCTACACCTTC
CASSQESGSHYGYTF
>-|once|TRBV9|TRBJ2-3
TGTGCCAGCAGCCCTAGAGAGGGGTCTAGCACAGATACGCAGTATTTT
CASSPREGSSTDTQYF
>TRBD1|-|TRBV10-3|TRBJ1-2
TGTGCCATCAGTGATTCAGGGGGCCGGGGCTACACCTTC
CAISDSGGRGYTF
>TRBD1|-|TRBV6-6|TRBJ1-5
TGTGCCAGCACCTCCCGGGACAGGGTTGATCAGCCCCAGCATTTT
CASTSRDRVDQPQHF
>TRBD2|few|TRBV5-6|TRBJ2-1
TGTGCCAGCAGCTTGGGACTAGCGGGAGCCTATGAGCAGTTCTTC
CASSLGLAGAYEQFF
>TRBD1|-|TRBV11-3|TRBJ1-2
TGTGCCAGCAGCCCCTCATGGGACAGACCCTTCGCGTATGGCTACACCTTC
CASSPSWDRPFAYGYTF
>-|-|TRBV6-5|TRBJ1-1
TGTGCCAGCATTCAACGTCGGGGGTCGAACACTGAAGCTTTCTTT
CASIQRRGSNTEAFF
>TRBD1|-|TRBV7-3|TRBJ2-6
TGTGCCAGCAGCTCTACCGGGACAGGGGTATCTGGGGCCAACGTCCTGACTTTC
CASSSTGTGVSGANVLTF
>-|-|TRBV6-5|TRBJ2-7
TGTGCCAGCAGTAAAATGCTAGCGACCTCCTACGAGCAGTACTTC
CASSKMLATSYEQYF
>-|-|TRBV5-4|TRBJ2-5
TGTGCCAGCAGCTCCCGGGACGGGAAAGAGACCCAGTACTTC
CASSSRDGKETQYF
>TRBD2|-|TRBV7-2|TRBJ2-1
TGTGCCAGCAGCTTCTCCGGGACTAGCCCGGGATATAGAGGTGAGCAGTTCTTC
CASSFSGTSPGYRGEQFF
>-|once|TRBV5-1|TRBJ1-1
TGCGCCAGCAGCTTGGGGTTACAGATTTTGAACACTGAAGCTTTCTTT
CASSLGLQILNTEAFF
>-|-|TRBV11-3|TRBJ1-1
TGTGCCAGCAGCTTACAGGGTAACACTGAAGCTTTCTTT
CASSLQGNTEAFF
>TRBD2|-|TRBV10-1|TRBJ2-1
TGCGCCAGCAGCGAGCGGGAGTACAATGAGCAGTTCTTC
CASSEREYNEQFF
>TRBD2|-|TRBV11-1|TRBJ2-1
TGTGCCAGCAGCTTAGCGGGACTAGCGGGAGGGCTTTATGAGCAGTTCTTC
CASSLAGLAGGLYEQFF